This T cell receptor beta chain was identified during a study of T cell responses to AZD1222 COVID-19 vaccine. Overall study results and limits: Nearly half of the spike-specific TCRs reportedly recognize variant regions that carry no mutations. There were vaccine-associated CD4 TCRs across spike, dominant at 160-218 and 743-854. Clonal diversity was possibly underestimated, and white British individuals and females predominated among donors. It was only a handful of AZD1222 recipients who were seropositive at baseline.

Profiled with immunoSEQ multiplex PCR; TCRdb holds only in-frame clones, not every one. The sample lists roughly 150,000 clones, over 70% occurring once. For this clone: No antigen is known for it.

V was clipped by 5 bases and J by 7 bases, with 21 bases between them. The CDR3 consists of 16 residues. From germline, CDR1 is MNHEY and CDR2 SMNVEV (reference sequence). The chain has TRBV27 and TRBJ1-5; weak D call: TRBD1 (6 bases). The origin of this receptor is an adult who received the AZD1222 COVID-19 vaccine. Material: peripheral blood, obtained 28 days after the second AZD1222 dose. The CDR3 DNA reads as TGTGCCAGCAGTCCTCAACAGGGATCGGGCAGCCAGCCCCAGCATTTT. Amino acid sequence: CASSPQQGSGSQPQHF.